The present T cell receptor (beta chain) was sequenced within a study of blood T cell repertoires in COVID-19. Across the whole study: Acute-phase and convalescent COVID-19 samples originated in the United States, Italy and Spain. Sources were T cells, B-cell-depleted T cells, or PBMCs; the material itself was cDNA or gDNA.

How the authors handled the data: For nucleated cells, counts were estimated from reference gene primer amplification. The method was immunoSEQ multiplex PCR; TCRdb's version includes in-frame clones alone and lacks a portion of them. That table supplies the V and J calls and clone size; D and trimming were determined from the DNA. Of roughly 250,000 clones listed, about 87% are singletons. V was clipped by 1 base and J by 3 bases, with 6 bases between them. CDR3 length: 13 amino acids. Germline loops: CDR1 MNHEY, CDR2 SVGEGT. The specimen sequenced was PBMCs or T cells enriched from blood (not recorded which). J is TRBJ1-1 and V is TRBV6-2 or TRBV6-3, with unresolved D. This clonotype was obtained from a man between 50 and 59 years old who had been exposed to COVID-19. Here the CDR3 reads CASSYLRDTEAFF. The DNA of the CDR3 is TGTGCCAGCAGTTACTTACGGGACACTGAAGCTTTCTTT.